Shown below are 5 T cell receptor beta chains from a single sample sequenced in a study of PD-L1 blockade in urothelial cancer. TCRdb's table, derived via immunoSEQ multiplex PCR, lists solely in-frame clones and lacks some. The table has 35,000 to 45,000 clones, approximately 90% seen once. The input for sequencing was PBMCs, taken around atezolizumab (anti-PD-L1) treatment. The receptors originated from a woman aged 55-69 years with urothelial cancer.

Comments on this clone: One end of the junction varies from germline; a read error may be responsible. The chain uses TRBV6-5 and TRBJ1-3; no reliable D call. CDR3 size: 13 residues. Germline loops: CDR1 MNHEY, CDR2 SVGAGI. Here the CDR3 reads CASRSSSGNTIYF. The CDR3 DNA follows: TGTGCTAGCAGGTCGTCCTCTGGAAACACCATATATTTT.

The V gene is TRBV4-2, the J gene TRBJ2-7; 7 bases fit TRBD2. The CDR3 sequence is 12 residues long. V lost 5 bases to trimming and J lost 6 bases; unmatched junction nucleotides: 4. CDR1 is LGHNA and CDR2 is YNFKEQ in the germline V gene. Here the CDR3 reads CASSDGGVEQYF. The DNA of the CDR3 is TGTGCCAGCAGCGATGGGGGGGTCGAGCAGTACTTC.

V is TRBV10-1 and J is TRBJ2-7; 9 bases match TRBD1. CDR1 and CDR2 (germline): WNHNN, SYGVQD (reference sequence). Trimming at V came to 6 bases and at J to 3 bases, leaving 6 bases not matched to a gene. The CDR3 is 14 amino acids. CDR3 coding DNA: TGCGCCAGCAGGGACAGGGGTAGCTACTACGAGCAGTACTTC. The encoded protein is CASRDRGSYYEQYF.

The V gene is TRBV10-2, the J gene TRBJ2-7; TRBD2 is a possible D gene (5 bases). Trimming stripped 8 bases from V and 6 bases from J, with 5 bases between. Germline V gene sequence: CDR1 WSHSY, CDR2 SAAADI. There are 9 residues in the CDR3. Here the CDR3 reads CASGSEQYF. DNA for the CDR3: TGCGCCAGCGGGAGCGAGCAGTACTTC.

There are a few counts of this clone. The CDR3 DNA follows: TGTGCCAGCAGCGTAGGCGGACAGGGAAGGGCCTACGAGCAGTACTTC. Its protein product is CASSVGGQGRAYEQYF. The rearrangement joins TRBV9 to TRBJ2-7; 8 bases line up with TRBD1. V shed 0 bases, J shed 2 bases, and the junction held 7 bases outside the gene matches. Germline CDR1 reads SGDLS; CDR2 reads YYNGEE. The CDR3 has 16 residues. Looking up the rest from reference TRBV9 and TRBJ2-7 gives the full variable domain: DSGVTQTPKHLITATGQRVTLRCSPRSGDLSVYWYQQSLDQGLQFLIQYYNGEERAKGNILERFSAQQFPDLHSELNLSSLELGDSALYFCASSVGGQGRAYEQYFGPGTRLTVT.